The 27 T cell receptor beta chains below come from one sample, sequenced in a study of blood T cell repertoires in COVID-19. Profiled with immunoSEQ multiplex PCR; TCRdb holds only in-frame clones, not every one. Of about 260,000 clones listed, 85% to 95% are singletons. Sequenced: PBMCs or T cells enriched from blood (not recorded which). The receptors were sampled from a man between 40 and 49 years old who had been exposed to COVID-19.

The genes are TRBV5-5 and TRBJ1-2, with 7 positions matching TRBD1. The V and J ends lost 3 bases and 2 bases, in that order; junction bases with no gene match: 4. In germline, CDR1 is SGHKS, CDR2 YYEKEE (reference sequence). The length of the CDR3 is 14 residues. The CDR3 DNA reads TGTGCCAGCAGCTCCAGGACAGGCAACTATGGCTACACCTTC. Translation gives CASSSRTGNYGYTF.

The CDR3 reads CASLGGGRSEAFF. CDR3 nucleotides: TGTGCCAGTTTGGGAGGCGGAAGGTCTGAAGCTTTCTTT. V usage is TRBV19 and J usage is TRBJ1-1; no definite D call. Germline CDR1 is LNHDA and CDR2 is SQIVND (reference sequence). The ends were cut back, 8 bases at V and 6 bases at J, with 16 bases in the middle. The CDR3 runs 13 residues.

The chain carries TRBV20-1 and TRBJ2-1; TRBD2 matches 9 bases. The CDR3 sequence is 15 residues long. Unmatched junction bases numbered 7, after V lost 3 bases and J lost 4 bases. The germline CDR1 and CDR2 sequences are DFQATT and SNEGSKA (reference sequence). This CDR3 reads CSASPGTSRYNEQFF. The CDR3 DNA follows: TGCAGTGCTAGTCCCGGGACTAGCAGATACAATGAGCAGTTCTTC.

In DNA form, the CDR3 reads TGTGCCAGCAGCCCCGGCGGGGGGGAAAAACTGTTTTTT. Protein: CASSPGGGEKLFF. The chain carries TRBV3-1 (or the pseudogene TRBV3-2) and TRBJ1-4; a possible D gene is TRBD1 (5 bases). This CDR3 spans 13 amino acids. Germline-derived CDR1 and CDR2 are LGHDT and YNNKEL (reference sequence). The V end lost 4 bases, the J end lost 8 bases, and 11 bases lay between the germline ends.

This sequence joins TRBV3-1 (or the pseudogene TRBV3-2) and TRBJ1-1, with TRBD1 matching 7 bases. There are 14 residues in the CDR3. Germline V gene lookup returns CDR1 LGHDT and CDR2 YNNKEL (reference sequence). V lost 1 base, J lost 8 bases, and 7 bases stayed unmatched. CDR3 amino acids: CASSQAATQGEAFF. Here the CDR3 DNA reads TGTGCCAGCAGCCAAGCTGCGACACAGGGGGAAGCTTTCTTT.

The chain carries TRBV28 and TRBJ2-7; 13 bases agree with TRBD2. Germline-derived CDR1 and CDR2 are MDHEN and SYDVKM. This CDR3 is built from 17 residues. J was trimmed by 4 bases and V by 10 bases; bases with no gene match: 16. The CDR3 coding sequence is TGTGCCACCGATGACACTAGCGGGAGGGCCAATAGGTACGAGCAGTACTTC. Translated: CATDDTSGRANRYEQYF. The full variable domain, completed using reference TRBV28 and TRBJ2-7, is DVKVTQSSRYLVKRTGEKVFLECVQDMDHENMFWYRQDPGLGLRLIYFSYDVKMKEKGDIPEGYSVSREKKERFSLILESASTNQTSMYLCATDDTSGRANRYEQYFGPGTRLTVT.

This chain joins TRBV5-5 and TRBJ2-7; 8 positions agree with TRBD1. Germline V gene data show CDR1 as SGHKS and CDR2 as YYEKEE (reference sequence). This CDR3 region has 18 residues. V was pared by 2 bases and J by 0 bases, with 13 bases of the junction left unmatched. CDR3 coding DNA: TGTGCCAGCAGCTTCGACAGGGGACTCAAAAGCCGCTCCTACGAGCAGTACTTC. It yields the protein CASSFDRGLKSRSYEQYF.

The rearrangement uses TRBV23-1 and TRBJ2-7; D gene uncertain. TRBV23-1 is flagged as an ORF with uncertain function. The ends were cut back, 4 bases at V and 0 bases at J, with 7 bases in the middle. CDR3 length: 13 residues. The CDR3 loop is CASSPEDSYEQYF. The CDR3 DNA reads as TGCGCCAGCAGTCCCGAGGACTCCTACGAGCAGTACTTC.

This chain uses TRBV30 with TRBJ2-7; 8 positions agree with TRBD2. Germline V gene sequence: CDR1 GTSNPN, CDR2 SVGIG (reference sequence). This CDR3 comprises 20 residues. With 2 bases clipped from V and 2 bases from J, the junction kept 23 bases outside the gene matches. This CDR3 reads CAWSRTRTLDRRAGAYEQYF. The CDR3 DNA follows: TGTGCCTGGAGTCGAACCCGGACACTGGATCGGAGAGCGGGGGCCTACGAGCAGTACTTC.

The V gene is TRBV19, the J gene TRBJ1-6, with D perhaps matching TRBD1 (5 bases). V lost 6 bases and J 8 bases, leaving 17 bases between the germline ends. Germline values: CDR1 LNHDA, CDR2 SQIVND (reference sequence). This CDR3 is 15 amino acids long. The CDR3 loop reads CASRTPDTYYSPLHF. The CDR3 DNA follows: TGTGCCAGTAGGACCCCGGACACGTACTATTCACCCCTCCACTTT.

V usage is TRBV2 and J usage is TRBJ2-1; D not certain. Germline V gene sequence: CDR1 SNHLY, CDR2 FYNNEI. The V end lost 3 bases, the J end lost 7 bases, and 13 bases lay between the germline ends. The CDR3 is 14 amino acids. In DNA form, the CDR3 reads TGTGCCAGCAGTGATAATGAATCGCGGAATGAGCAGTTCTTC. It encodes CASSDNESRNEQFF.

This rearrangement joins TRBV4-3 to TRBJ2-7; maybe TRBD1 (6 bases). The V and J ends lost 2 bases and 0 bases respectively, with 14 bases between them. The CDR3 has 16 amino acids. In germline, CDR1 is LGHNA, CDR2 YSLEER. The DNA of the CDR3 is TGCGCCAGCAGCCAATTTTGGACAGCCAGCTCCTACGAGCAGTACTTC. Translation gives CASSQFWTASSYEQYF.

This chain connects TRBV4-3 to TRBJ2-7, with a tentative D call TRBD1 (7 bases). The length of the CDR3 is 15 residues. V lost 0 bases to trimming and J lost 4 bases, with 13 bases between them. Looked up from germline, CDR1 is LGHNA and CDR2 is YSLEER. The CDR3 DNA reads TGCGCCAGCAGCCAAGAGCCAGGGGGACTTTACGAGCAGTACTTC. Its translation: CASSQEPGGLYEQYF.

A note on this clone: The identical CDR3 is also encoded by other nucleotide sequences in the sample. This chain uses TRBV27 with TRBJ2-7; 8 nucleotides line up with TRBD2. CDR3 length: 14 residues. Unmatched junction bases numbered 2, after V lost 3 bases and J lost 1 base. Germline assignment: CDR1 MNHEY and CDR2 SMNVEV (reference sequence). The CDR3 DNA follows: TGTGCCAGCAGTTTCCTAGCGGGTTCCTACGAGCAGTACTTC. Its translation: CASSFLAGSYEQYF.

The V gene is TRBV30, the J gene TRBJ1-2, with D perhaps matching TRBD1 (6 bases). The CDR3 contains 12 residues. In germline, CDR1 is GTSNPN, CDR2 SVGIG (reference sequence). The V gene lost 2 bases and the J gene lost 5 bases, with 9 bases spanning the gap. CDR3 sequence: CAWSPTGYGYTF. In nucleotides, the CDR3 is TGTGCCTGGAGTCCTACAGGGTATGGCTACACCTTC.

This rearrangement joins TRBV24-1 to TRBJ1-1; 9 bases align to TRBD1. Germline CDR1 KGHDR, CDR2 SFDVKD. Losses at the gene ends were 6 bases for V and 12 bases for J; bases not matched to a gene: 7. The CDR3 has 12 amino acids. The CDR3 nucleotides are TGTGCCACCAGTCCCGGGACAGGGCGCTCTTTCTTT. Protein: CATSPGTGRSFF.

This chain uses TRBV7-2 with TRBJ2-1; D possibly corresponds to TRBD2 (5 bases). This CDR3 comprises 16 residues. The V and J ends lost 1 base and 7 bases respectively, with 17 bases between them. Germline V gives CDR1 SGHTA, CDR2 FQGNSA. CDR3 in DNA: TGTGCCAGCAGCTTAGTTGGGAGATCCCCGCCTAATGAGCAGTTCTTC. It encodes CASSLVGRSPPNEQFF.

V is TRBV28 and J is TRBJ1-2; 7 bases match TRBD1. The CDR3 length is 14 residues. V lost 5 bases to trimming and J lost 6 bases; unmatched junction nucleotides: 9. Germline V CDR1 and CDR2: MDHEN, SYDVKM. The CDR3 loop is CASSPADRANGYTF. As DNA, the CDR3 is TGTGCCAGCAGTCCCGCCGACAGGGCCAATGGCTACACCTTC.

The chain employs TRBV5-4 and TRBJ2-7, with D possibly TRBD2 on 6 matching bases. The CDR3 has 15 residues. With 3 bases removed from V and 0 bases from J, the gap between germline ends came to 13 bases. The germline V gene has CDR1 SGHNT and CDR2 YYREEE (reference sequence). This chain's CDR3 is CASSWNGGNSYEQYF. The DNA for the CDR3 is TGTGCCAGCAGCTGGAATGGCGGGAACTCCTACGAGCAGTACTTC.

The chain couples TRBV5-1 to TRBJ1-4; possibly TRBD1 for D (6 bases). The CDR3 extends over 16 amino acids. V lost 4 bases and J 6 bases, leaving 19 bases between the germline ends. Germline loops: CDR1 SGHRS, CDR2 YFSETQ. The CDR3: CASSLYRVELDEKLFF. CDR3 DNA sequence: TGCGCCAGCAGCCTATACAGGGTGGAACTTGATGAAAAACTGTTTTTT.

This clone is a singleton in its sample. The chain carries TRBV9 and TRBJ1-1; D might be TRBD1 (5 bases). V was pared by 2 bases and J by 2 bases, with 10 bases between. Germline CDR1 and CDR2: SGDLS and YYNGEE. This CDR3 has 14 amino acids. CDR3 residues: CASSVDSPNTEAFF. For the CDR3, the DNA is TGTGCCAGCAGCGTTGACAGCCCCAACACTGAAGCTTTCTTT.

This sequence joins TRBV10-1 and TRBJ2-4; tentatively, D is TRBD1 (6 bases). CDR1 and CDR2 (germline): WNHNN, SYGVQD (reference sequence). The CDR3 loop spans 15 amino acids. The V gene lost 9 bases and the J gene lost 3 bases, with 18 bases spanning the gap. The CDR3: CARDLQGRSKNIQYF. The CDR3 region has the DNA TGCGCCAGGGACCTCCAGGGGCGAAGCAAAAACATTCAGTACTTC.

This chain connects TRBV3-1 (or the pseudogene TRBV3-2) to TRBJ2-2; perhaps TRBD2 as D (5 bases). Trimming took off 5 bases at V and 0 bases at J, with 13 bases between the two ends. This CDR3 spans 16 amino acids. Germline CDR1 is LGHDT and CDR2 is YNNKEL (reference sequence). Written as DNA, the CDR3 is TGTGCCAGCAGCAAATGGCGGGCCCCGAACACCGGGGAGCTGTTTTTT. Protein sequence: CASSKWRAPNTGELFF.

This clone has only a few counts. This rearrangement joins TRBV4-1 to TRBJ2-1; 9 bases are shared with TRBD2. The V gene's germline CDR1 is MGHRA and CDR2 YSYEKL. The CDR3 extends over 15 amino acids. V dropped 5 bases and J dropped 2; count of bases not matched to a gene: 4. The CDR3 DNA sequence: TGCGCCAGCAGCTATAGCGGGAGCGCCTACAATGAGCAGTTCTTC. Translation gives CASSYSGSAYNEQFF.

CDR3 coding DNA: TGCGCCAGCAGCTTGGCCGCTAGCGGAGGCACAGATACGCAGTATTTT. It yields the protein CASSLAASGGTDTQYF. The rearrangement joins TRBV5-1 to TRBJ2-3, with 7 bases identical to TRBD2. V trimming: 0 bases; J trimming: 1 base; junction bases outside the gene matches: 5. CDR1 and CDR2 (germline): SGHRS, YFSETQ. The CDR3 loop spans 16 amino acids.

This clone was counted only a few times. V is TRBV3-1 (or the pseudogene TRBV3-2) and J is TRBJ2-2; the match to TRBD1 covers 8 bases. With 0 bases clipped from V and 5 bases from J, the junction kept 8 bases outside the gene matches. The length of the CDR3 is 17 residues. The V gene's germline CDR1 is LGHDT and CDR2 YNNKEL (reference sequence). CDR3 DNA: TGTGCCAGCAGCCAAGATCCGACAGGGGTTGGGACCGGGGAGCTGTTTTTT. As protein: CASSQDPTGVGTGELFF.

The V gene is TRBV3-1 (or the pseudogene TRBV3-2), the J gene TRBJ2-7; D gene unclear. V lost 2 bases and J lost 3, with 8 bases in between. From germline, CDR1 is LGHDT and CDR2 YNNKEL (reference sequence). This CDR3 contains 13 residues. The CDR3 nucleotides are TGTGCCAGCAGCCAAAACCAGATCTACGAGCAGTACTTC. This sequence encodes CASSQNQIYEQYF.